Each of the 32 T cell receptor beta chains below was sequenced from the same sample in a study of blood T cell repertoires in COVID-19. Sequenced by immunoSEQ multiplex PCR; TCRdb stores in-frame clones only, minus some. The sample lists 65,000 to 95,000 clones; 60% to 75% were seen once. The sequencing sample was made of peripheral blood. These receptors came from a man aged 50 to 60 with active or convalescent COVID-19.

The rearrangement links TRBV19 to TRBJ2-3; 10 positions agree with TRBD2. Per the germline V gene, CDR1 is LNHDA and CDR2 is SQIVND (reference sequence). V shed 0 bases, J shed 2 bases, and the junction held 2 bases outside the gene matches. The CDR3 has 16 residues. CDR3 DNA: TGTGCCAGTAGTATAGATACTAGCGGGGCCACAGATACGCAGTATTTT. This codes for CASSIDTSGATDTQYF.

In DNA, the CDR3 is TGTGCCAGCACTCGGACAGGGGGTCAGCCCCAGCATTTT. Its translation: CASTRTGGQPQHF. The chain is built from TRBV6-6 and TRBJ1-5; TRBD1 matches 10 bases. J lost 6 bases, V lost 7 bases, and 3 bases had no gene match. The germline V gene encodes CDR1 MNHNY and CDR2 SVGAGI (reference sequence). This CDR3 contains 13 residues.

This chain links TRBV6-5 with TRBJ1-1, with a weak D call TRBD1 (5 bases). CDR3 length equals 14 residues. Germline CDR1 and CDR2: MNHEY and SVGAGI. The V and J ends lost 6 bases and 0 bases respectively, with 11 bases between them. CDR3 in amino acids: CASRETAMNTEAFF. In nucleotides, the CDR3 is TGTGCCAGCAGGGAGACAGCAATGAACACTGAAGCTTTCTTT.

In its sample, this clone was seen a few times. The chain is built from TRBV5-5 and TRBJ1-2; 8 bases align to TRBD1. The CDR3 sequence is 17 residues long. Germline V gene sequence: CDR1 SGHKS, CDR2 YYEKEE (reference sequence). The V gene end was trimmed by 0 bases and the J gene end by 4 bases; junction bases not matched to a gene: 11. The CDR3 region has the DNA TGTGCCAGCAGCTTGGCCGGGGGACAGGACGGACGCTATGGCTACACCTTC. Its translation: CASSLAGGQDGRYGYTF. Looking up the rest from reference TRBV5-5 and TRBJ1-2 gives the full variable domain: DAGVTQSPTHLIKTRGQQVTLRCSPISGHKSVSWYQQVLGQGPQFIFQYYEKEERGRGNFPDRFSARQFPNYSSELNVNALLLGDSALYLCASSLAGGQDGRYGYTFGSGTRLTVV.

The chain links TRBV5-8 to TRBJ2-7; 11 bases fit TRBD1. From germline, CDR1 is SGHTS and CDR2 YDEGEE. The CDR3 contains 16 residues. Trimming cost V 4 bases and J 7 bases; bases outside gene matches: 13. Here the CDR3 DNA reads TGTGCCAGCAGCGTGCTTGGGACAGGGGGACGGAAAGAGCAGTACTTC. It translates to CASSVLGTGGRKEQYF. Full variable domain (missing parts from reference TRBV5-8 and TRBJ2-7): EAGVTQSPTHLIKTRGQQATLRCSPISGHTSVYWYQQALGLGLQFLLWYDEGEERNRGNFPPRFSGRQFPNYSSELNVNALELEDSALYLCASSVLGTGGRKEQYFGPGTRLTVT.

This clone has only one observation. The chain links TRBV6-5 to TRBJ2-3; 15 bases are shared with TRBD2. With V trimmed by 6 bases and J by 5 bases, 3 bases remained unmatched. The CDR3 totals 15 residues. Germline loops: CDR1 MNHEY, CDR2 SVGAGI. CDR3 bases: TGTGCCAGCAGACCGGGACTAGCGGGGGGAGATACGCAGTATTTT. Its protein product is CASRPGLAGGDTQYF.

The chain couples TRBV7-3 to TRBJ2-7; D might be TRBD1 (5 bases). The CDR3 loop spans 13 amino acids. The V and J ends lost 2 bases and 3 bases respectively, with 8 bases between them. Germline V lookup: CDR1 SGHTA, CDR2 FQGTGA. As DNA, the CDR3 is TGTGCCAGCAGCTTAGGGGCCAACTACGAGCAGTACTTC. It translates to CASSLGANYEQYF.

This clone has only one observation. The genes are TRBV5-1 and TRBJ1-1; no firm D call. Germline V gene lookup returns CDR1 SGHRS and CDR2 YFSETQ. The CDR3 is made up of 12 amino acids. V gave up 7 bases and J gave up 1 base, with 8 bases separating them. CDR3 in amino acids: CASGTENTEAFF. The DNA of the CDR3 is TGCGCCAGCGGAACAGAGAACACTGAAGCTTTCTTT.

The rearrangement links TRBV7-9 to TRBJ2-2, with TRBD1 as a possible D gene (6 bases). The CDR3 has 15 amino acids. Trimming left V 3 bases short and J 7 bases short, with 15 bases between. Germline V lookup: CDR1 SEHNR, CDR2 FQNEAQ (reference sequence). This CDR3 reads CASSFATGTGGELFF. CDR3 DNA: TGTGCCAGCAGCTTCGCTACAGGGACGGGCGGGGAGCTGTTTTTT.

The CDR3 protein is CASSSWTGMTYEQYF. The DNA for the CDR3 is TGCGCCAGCAGCTCATGGACAGGGATGACCTACGAGCAGTACTTC. The J gene is TRBJ2-7, the V gene TRBV5-1; 8 bases are a match to TRBD1. This CDR3 is 15 amino acids long. Trimming took 3 bases from V and 2 from J; bases not matched to a gene: 7. CDR1 SGHRS and CDR2 YFSETQ come from the germline V gene.

The rearrangement joins TRBV7-3 to TRBJ2-2; D is unclear. Per germline, CDR1 SGHTA and CDR2 FQGTGA. V lost 5 bases and J 5 bases, leaving 6 bases between the germline ends. The CDR3 extends over 12 amino acids. The DNA of the CDR3 is TGTGCCAGCAGCCTCTCGACCGGGGAGCTGTTTTTT. The encoded protein is CASSLSTGELFF.

The chain combines TRBV5-1 with TRBJ2-5; D is perhaps TRBD2 (6 bases). The CDR3 runs to 14 residues. Trimming took off 0 bases at V and 4 bases at J, with 10 bases between the two ends. Germline CDR1 reads SGHRS; CDR2 reads YFSETQ. The CDR3 sequence: CASSLDRGTETQYF. The CDR3 nucleotides read TGCGCCAGCAGCTTGGATCGGGGGACAGAGACCCAGTACTTC. The entire variable domain, with the rest obtained from reference TRBV5-1 and TRBJ2-5, is as follows: KAGVTQTPRYLIKTRGQQVTLSCSPISGHRSVSWYQQTPGQGLQFLFEYFSETQRNKGNFPGRFSGRQFSNSRSEMNVSTLELGDSALYLCASSLDRGTETQYFGPGTRLLVL.

This clone appeared once. This rearrangement joins TRBV3-1 (or the pseudogene TRBV3-2) to TRBJ2-1; TRBD2 matches 14 bases. The CDR3 is made up of 17 amino acids. Per the germline V gene, CDR1 is LGHDT and CDR2 is YNNKEL (reference sequence). The trim removed 0 bases at V and 10 bases at J, leaving 8 bases unmatched. This CDR3 reads CASSQDFGTSGGGEQFF. The CDR3 DNA is TGTGCCAGCAGCCAAGATTTCGGGACTAGCGGGGGTGGGGAGCAGTTCTTC.

The chain combines TRBV6-1 with TRBJ1-2; D ambiguous. Looked up from germline, CDR1 is MNHNS and CDR2 is SASEGT. V lost 0 bases and J lost 4, with 18 bases in between. The CDR3 runs 17 residues. CDR3 DNA: TGTGCCAGCAGTGAAGCCCCCCACACACCTCGGGGCTATGGCTACACCTTC. Its protein is CASSEAPHTPRGYGYTF.

The V gene is TRBV30, the J gene TRBJ1-6; no firm D call. The CDR3 has 17 residues. Germline assignment: CDR1 GTSNPN and CDR2 SVGIG (reference sequence). Trimming took 0 bases from V and 8 from J, leaving 20 bases between them. CDR3 sequence: CAWSVSGQSGWDSPLHF. In DNA, the CDR3 is TGTGCCTGGAGTGTATCTGGCCAGTCGGGGTGGGATTCACCCCTCCACTTT.

The V call is TRBV6-6, the J call TRBJ2-3; 7 positions match TRBD1. Germline V CDR1 and CDR2: MNHNY, SVGAGI (reference sequence). CDR3 size: 15 residues. V lost 6 bases and J lost 2; bases outside the gene matches: 8. The chain's CDR3 is CASSYGQAYTDTQYF. As DNA, the CDR3 is TGTGCCAGCAGCTACGGACAGGCTTACACAGATACGCAGTATTTT.

The CDR3 DNA follows: TGCGCCAGCACCCCAGCCGGGACTAGCGACACCGGGGAGCTGTTTTTT. Translated: CASTPAGTSDTGELFF. The gene calls are TRBV10-1 and TRBJ2-2; TRBD2 aligns across 10 bases. V lost 7 bases to trimming and J lost 3 bases; unmatched junction nucleotides: 8. Per germline, CDR1 WNHNN and CDR2 SYGVQD (reference sequence). CDR3 length: 16 residues.

The sample holds one count of this clone. This rearrangement joins TRBV10-3 to TRBJ1-2; 7 bases are shared with TRBD1. The length of the CDR3 is 17 residues. Germline V CDR1 and CDR2: ENHRY, SYGVKD. Trimming took 0 bases from V and 0 from J; bases not matched to a gene: 7. The CDR3 reads CAISESTGGQANYGYTF. CDR3 nucleotide sequence: TGTGCCATCAGTGAGTCGACAGGCGGACAGGCTAACTATGGCTACACCTTC.

This chain uses TRBV21-1 with TRBJ1-4. TRBV21-1 is termed a pseudogene. CDR3 length equals 16 residues. CDR3 residues: CASSKLEVWGVEKLFF. The CDR3, as DNA: TGTGCCAGCAGCAAACTAGAGGTATGGGGGGTTGAAAAACTGTTTTTT.

The genes are TRBV19 and TRBJ2-5; possible D gene TRBD2, 6 bases. The V and J ends lost 6 bases and 1 base respectively, with 15 bases between them. Germline V gene data show CDR1 as LNHDA and CDR2 as SQIVND (reference sequence). The CDR3 runs to 15 residues. The DNA of the CDR3 is TGTGCCAGTAGCACCCCCGGGGGACTCCAAGAGACCCAGTACTTC. Protein product: CASSTPGGLQETQYF.

V usage is TRBV24-1 and J usage is TRBJ1-1; TRBD1 agrees at 7 bases. The CDR3 runs 13 residues. The germline V gene has CDR1 KGHDR and CDR2 SFDVKD. Trimming cost V 10 bases and J 5 bases; bases outside gene matches: 9. CDR3 sequence: CATRQTGRTEAFF. CDR3 coding DNA: TGTGCCACGCGACAGACAGGGCGAACTGAAGCTTTCTTT.

The V gene is TRBV20-1, the J gene TRBJ2-7; D is unclear. Germline V lookup: CDR1 DFQATT, CDR2 SNEGSKA (reference sequence). V lost 6 bases and J lost 1, with 22 bases in between. The CDR3 contains 16 residues. The CDR3 bases are TGCAGTGCAAGTCCCTTACTCGCTACCTCATCCTACGAGCAGTACTTC. It yields the protein CSASPLLATSSYEQYF.

V is TRBV11-2 and J is TRBJ2-7, with D unresolved. Germline V gene lookup returns CDR1 SGHAT and CDR2 FQNNGV. This CDR3 has 14 residues. V was shortened by 7 bases and J by 0 bases, with 13 bases between the two germline ends. CDR3 region: CASTKRVGSYEQYF. In DNA, the CDR3 is TGTGCCAGCACGAAACGGGTGGGCTCCTACGAGCAGTACTTC.

The rearrangement joins TRBV21-1 to TRBJ2-7; the listed D gene, TRBD1, was not tested against the DNA. TRBV21-1 is a known pseudogene. This CDR3 contains 15 residues. The CDR3 here is CASSPHGTVSYEQYF. The CDR3 DNA reads as TGTGCCAGCAGCCCCCATGGGACAGTTTCCTACGAGCAGTACTTC.

The chain couples TRBV15 to TRBJ2-7; the match to TRBD1 covers 10 bases. The CDR3 sequence is 15 residues long. Trimming removed 5 bases from V and 3 bases from J; junction bases left unmatched: 7. Germline V gene sequence: CDR1 LNHNV, CDR2 YYDKDF (reference sequence). The CDR3 reads CATSHDRGQDYEQYF. In DNA form, the CDR3 reads TGTGCCACCAGCCACGACAGGGGGCAGGACTACGAGCAGTACTTC.

The gene calls are TRBV12-3 or TRBV12-4 and TRBJ1-3; the D is unclear. There are 12 residues in the CDR3. V was trimmed by 6 bases and J by 4 bases, leaving 7 bases between them. The CDR3 loop reads CASSLSGNTIYF. The CDR3 region has the DNA TGTGCCAGCAGCCTCTCCGGAAACACCATATATTTT.

The chain uses TRBV7-9 and TRBJ2-7; TRBD2 agrees at 10 bases. J gave up 4 bases and V 2 bases, and 2 bases lay outside the gene matches. The CDR3 spans 14 residues. CDR1 SEHNR and CDR2 FQNEAQ come from the germline V gene (reference sequence). CDR3 in DNA: TGTGCCAGCAGCTTACGAGCGGGGGGGTACGAGCAGTACTTC. The encoded protein is CASSLRAGGYEQYF.

V gene TRBV7-3 combines with J gene TRBJ2-3; TRBD2 aligns across 8 bases. The CDR3 runs to 14 residues. Germline CDR1 and CDR2: SGHTA and FQGTGA. With 4 bases clipped from V and 5 bases from J, the junction kept 5 bases outside the gene matches. CDR3 nucleotides: TGTGCCAGCAGCTCGGGACTAGTGGGAGATACGCAGTATTTT. Its protein product is CASSSGLVGDTQYF.

The chain uses TRBV25-1 and TRBJ1-2, with D uncertain. The CDR3 sequence is 14 residues long. Germline values: CDR1 MGHDK, CDR2 SYGVNS. Trimming left V 8 bases short and J 8 bases short, with 21 bases between. The CDR3 nucleotides are TGTGCCAGCCGCTCCGACAATTCACTCTCAGGCTACACCTTC. This codes for CASRSDNSLSGYTF.

This clone has only a few counts. The V and J genes are TRBV6-5 and TRBJ1-2; no clear D gene. This CDR3 comprises 14 residues. CDR1 is MNHEY and CDR2 is SVGAGI in the germline V gene. V lost 5 bases, J lost 5 bases, and 15 bases lay in between. The CDR3 coding sequence is TGTGCCAGCAGTCCCTTAAGTACTTGGTATGGCTACACCTTC. Amino acids: CASSPLSTWYGYTF.

The chain uses TRBV5-1 and TRBJ1-1, with TRBD1 as a possible D gene (5 bases). The CDR3 length is 15 residues. V lost 6 bases and J 0 bases, leaving 15 bases between the germline ends. Germline V gene sequence: CDR1 SGHRS, CDR2 YFSETQ. The CDR3 loop reads CASNGEGNMNTEAFF. The CDR3 coding sequence is TGCGCCAGCAACGGGGAGGGGAACATGAACACTGAAGCTTTCTTT.

The chain has TRBV11-2 and TRBJ1-5; the match to TRBD1 covers 9 bases. CDR3 length equals 17 residues. Germline CDR1 SGHAT, CDR2 FQNNGV. V lost 2 bases, J lost 4 bases, and 9 bases stayed unmatched. The CDR3 spells CASSLRVDRGTNQPQHF. The CDR3, as DNA: TGTGCCAGCAGCTTAAGGGTGGACAGGGGAACTAATCAGCCCCAGCATTTT.